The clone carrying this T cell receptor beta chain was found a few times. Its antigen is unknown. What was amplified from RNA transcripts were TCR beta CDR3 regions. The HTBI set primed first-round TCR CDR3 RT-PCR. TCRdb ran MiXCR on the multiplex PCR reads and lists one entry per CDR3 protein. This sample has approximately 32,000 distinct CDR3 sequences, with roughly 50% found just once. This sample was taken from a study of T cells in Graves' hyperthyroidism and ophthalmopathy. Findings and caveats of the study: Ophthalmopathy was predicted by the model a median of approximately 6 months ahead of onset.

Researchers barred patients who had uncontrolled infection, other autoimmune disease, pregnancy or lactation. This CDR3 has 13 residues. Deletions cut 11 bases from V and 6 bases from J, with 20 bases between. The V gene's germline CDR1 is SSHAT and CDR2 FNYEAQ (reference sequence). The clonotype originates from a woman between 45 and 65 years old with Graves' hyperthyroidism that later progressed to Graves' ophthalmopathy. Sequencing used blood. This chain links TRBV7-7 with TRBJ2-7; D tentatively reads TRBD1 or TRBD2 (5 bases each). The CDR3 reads CAAAGTSRSEQYF. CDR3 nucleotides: TGTGCCGCTGCCGGGACGTCTCGATCCGAGCAGTACTTC.